This is a list of T cell receptor beta chains from one sample in a study of regulatory T cells in long-lasting Graves disease. One entry per CDR3 protein results from TCRdb running MiXCR on the multiplex PCR reads. This sample has 350,000 to 500,000 distinct CDR3 sequences, with roughly a fifth found just once. Sample: peripheral blood mononuclear cells (PBMCs), taken when the disease was refractory, from a patient treated with antithyroid drugs. These receptors were obtained from a female donor with Graves disease. CDR3s include the opening cysteine and the closing phenylalanine or tryptophan. The D gene is left open where the match is weak. Not all rows give a size; the values are once, few, many and, for expanded clones, a class.

V,size,J,D,CDR3,DNA
TRBV28,many,TRBJ2-5,TRBD2,CASSTLGSGEGETQYF,TGTGCCAGCAGCACCCTCGGTAGCGGGGAGGGGGAGACCCAGTACTTC
TRBV7-8,many,TRBJ1-2,TRBD1,CASSLGGQGEGYGYTF,TGTGCCAGCAGCTTAGGGGGGCAGGGGGAAGGTTATGGCTACACCTTC
TRBV9,few,TRBJ2-2,TRBD2,CASSTSGGRYTGELFF,TGTGCCAGCAGCACATCGGGCGGGAGGTACACCGGGGAGCTGTTTTTT
TRBV20-1,-,TRBJ2-3,TRBD2,CSASSPTSGGTDTQYF,TGCAGTGCTAGTAGTCCAACTAGCGGTGGCACAGATACGCAGTATTTT
TRBV28,many,TRBJ2-7,-,CASSPGDLTYEQYF,TGTGCCAGCAGTCCGGGCGACCTTACCTACGAGCAGTACTTC
TRBV5-6,-,TRBJ2-7,-,CASSLQGPILSYEQYF,TGTGCCAGCAGCTTACAAGGACCTATACTCTCCTACGAGCAGTACTTC
TRBV28,-,TRBJ2-1,TRBD2,CASSLELAGGPLNEQFF,TGTGCCAGCAGTTTGGAACTAGCGGGAGGGCCGCTCAATGAGCAGTTCTTC
TRBV29-1,-,TRBJ2-5,TRBD2,CSVGGLAGVETQYF,TGCAGCGTTGGTGGGCTAGCGGGAGTAGAGACCCAGTACTTC
TRBV2,many,TRBJ2-7,-,CASNSRGDSYEQYF,TGTGCCAGCAACTCTCGCGGGGACTCCTACGAGCAGTACTTC
TRBV20-1,-,TRBJ2-6,-,CSARETRVTGRGANVLTF,TGCAGTGCTAGAGAGACCAGGGTTACTGGTCGTGGGGCCAACGTCCTGACTTTC
TRBV2,many,TRBJ1-4,TRBD1,CASSVYGQGVNEKLFF,TGTGCCAGCAGTGTTTACGGACAGGGCGTTAATGAAAAACTGTTTTTT
TRBV5-6,-,TRBJ1-2,-,CASSLDSIYGYTF,TGTGCCAGCAGCTTGGACAGTATCTATGGCTACACCTTC
TRBV27,few,TRBJ1-4,TRBD1,CASSWAGGYEKLFF,TGTGCCAGCAGTTGGGCAGGGGGGTATGAAAAACTGTTTTTT
TRBV29-1,-,TRBJ2-1,TRBD1,CSVEMGQETNNEQFF,TGCAGCGTTGAGATGGGACAGGAGACTAACAATGAGCAGTTCTTC
TRBV5-8,-,TRBJ1-1,TRBD1,CASRRQGIGLGAFF,TGTGCCAGCAGGCGACAGGGAATAGGTCTGGGAGCTTTCTTT
TRBV6-5,few,TRBJ2-2,-,CASSYSQGWVGELFF,TGTGCCAGCAGTTACTCCCAGGGTTGGGTCGGGGAGCTGTTTTTT
TRBV3-1,many,TRBJ1-5,-,CASSHSLQGSNQPQHF,TGTGCCAGCAGCCATTCACTTCAGGGTAGCAATCAGCCCCAGCATTTT
TRBV30,-,TRBJ2-2,TRBD1,CAWRAGQGQWRDTGELFF,TGTGCCTGGAGGGCCGGACAGGGGCAATGGAGGGACACCGGGGAGCTGTTTTTT
TRBV27,-,TRBJ2-3,-,CASSLSSGADTQYF,TGTGCCAGCAGTTTAAGTAGTGGGGCAGATACGCAGTATTTT
TRBV28,many,TRBJ1-2,-,CASSWINYGYTF,TGTGCCAGCAGTTGGATTAACTATGGCTACACCTTC
TRBV29-1,many,TRBJ2-2,TRBD1,CSVKTGATNTGELFF,TGCAGCGTTAAAACAGGGGCGACAAACACCGGGGAGCTGTTTTTT
TRBV20-1,few,TRBJ2-7,TRBD2,CSATLAGGNYEQYF,TGCAGTGCTACCCTAGCGGGAGGAAACTACGAGCAGTACTTC
TRBV11-2,many,TRBJ1-1,-,CASSPSWGSSNTEAFF,TGTGCCAGCAGCCCCTCCTGGGGGTCATCGAACACTGAAGCTTTCTTT
TRBV5-4,few,TRBJ2-2,TRBD2,CASSWDGLAGDTGELFF,TGTGCCAGCAGCTGGGACGGACTAGCGGGAGATACCGGGGAGCTGTTTTTT
TRBV10-3,many,TRBJ2-7,-,CAILWASYEQYF,TGTGCCATCCTCTGGGCCTCCTACGAGCAGTACTTC
TRBV19,-,TRBJ1-1,-,CASSIEGTEAFF,TGTGCCAGTAGTATCGAGGGGACTGAAGCTTTCTTT
TRBV29-1,-,TRBJ1-2,-,CSVAGVPNGYTF,TGCAGCGTTGCTGGGGTACCCAATGGCTACACCTTC
TRBV14,few,TRBJ2-5,TRBD2,CASSQTSGNQETQYF,TGTGCCAGCAGCCAAACTAGCGGGAACCAAGAGACCCAGTACTTC
TRBV4-1,few,TRBJ2-5,TRBD1,CASSQDWGQAAETQYF,TGCGCCAGCAGCCAAGATTGGGGACAGGCGGCGGAGACCCAGTACTTC
TRBV29-1,many,TRBJ2-7,-,CSARAASSYEQYF,TGCAGCGCCCGAGCTGCGAGCTCCTACGAGCAGTACTTC
TRBV12-3/TRBV12-4,many,TRBJ1-3,TRBD1,CASSPGQGNGNTIYF,TGTGCCAGCAGCCCCGGACAGGGGAATGGAAACACCATATATTTT
TRBV27,many,TRBJ2-2,TRBD2,CASSFIWASGSLDTGELFF,TGTGCCAGCAGTTTTATTTGGGCTAGCGGGAGTTTAGACACCGGGGAGCTGTTTTTT
TRBV2,few,TRBJ2-2,-,CASSERAGGAGGELFF,TGTGCCAGCAGTGAACGGGCTGGGGGGGCTGGCGGGGAGCTGTTTTTT
TRBV7-2,many,TRBJ1-1,-,CASSPRGSRGPVGAFF,TGTGCCAGCAGTCCCCGGGGGTCCCGCGGTCCTGTGGGAGCTTTCTTT
TRBV18,-,TRBJ1-2,TRBD1,CASSPTGTAGMEYGYTF,TGTGCCAGCTCACCAACCGGGACAGCGGGGATGGAGTATGGCTACACCTTC
TRBV3-1,few,TRBJ1-1,TRBD1,CASSDPYGRGQGNTEAFF,TGTGCCAGCAGCGACCCGTATGGGAGGGGACAGGGGAACACTGAAGCTTTCTTT
TRBV9,few,TRBJ2-7,-,CASSVSSGYPGEQYF,TGTGCCAGCAGCGTATCATCCGGGTACCCAGGGGAGCAGTACTTC